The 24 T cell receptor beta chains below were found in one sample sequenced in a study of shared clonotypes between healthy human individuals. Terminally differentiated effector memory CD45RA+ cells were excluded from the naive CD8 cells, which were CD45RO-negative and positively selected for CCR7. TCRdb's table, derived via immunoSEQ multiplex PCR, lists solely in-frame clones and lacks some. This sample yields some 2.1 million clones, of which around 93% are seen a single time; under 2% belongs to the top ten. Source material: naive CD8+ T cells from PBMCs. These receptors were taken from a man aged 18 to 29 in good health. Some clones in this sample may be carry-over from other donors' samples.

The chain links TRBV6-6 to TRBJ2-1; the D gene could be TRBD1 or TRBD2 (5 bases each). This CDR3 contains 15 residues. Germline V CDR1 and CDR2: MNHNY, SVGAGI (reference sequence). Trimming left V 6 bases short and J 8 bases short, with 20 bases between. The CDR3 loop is CASSQDRDVQDEQFF. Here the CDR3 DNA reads TGTGCCAGCAGCCAAGACCGGGACGTACAAGATGAGCAGTTCTTC.

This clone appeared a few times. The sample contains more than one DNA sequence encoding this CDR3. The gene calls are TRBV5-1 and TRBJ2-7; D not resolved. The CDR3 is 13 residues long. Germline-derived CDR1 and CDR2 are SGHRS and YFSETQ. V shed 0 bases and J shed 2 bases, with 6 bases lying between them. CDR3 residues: CASSLVPAYEQYF. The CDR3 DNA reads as TGCGCCAGCAGCTTGGTGCCAGCCTACGAGCAGTACTTC.

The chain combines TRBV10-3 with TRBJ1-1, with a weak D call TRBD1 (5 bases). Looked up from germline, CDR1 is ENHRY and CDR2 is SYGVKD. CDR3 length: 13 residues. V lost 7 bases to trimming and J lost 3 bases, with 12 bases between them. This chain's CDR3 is CAITGTVDTEAFF. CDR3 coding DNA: TGTGCCATCACCGGGACGGTTGACACTGAAGCTTTCTTT.

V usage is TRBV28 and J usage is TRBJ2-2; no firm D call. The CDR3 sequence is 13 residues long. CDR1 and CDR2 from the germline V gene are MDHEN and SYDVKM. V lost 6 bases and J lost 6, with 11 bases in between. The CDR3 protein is CASSPLRSGELFF. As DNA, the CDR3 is TGTGCCAGCAGCCCCCTGCGGTCCGGGGAGCTGTTTTTT.

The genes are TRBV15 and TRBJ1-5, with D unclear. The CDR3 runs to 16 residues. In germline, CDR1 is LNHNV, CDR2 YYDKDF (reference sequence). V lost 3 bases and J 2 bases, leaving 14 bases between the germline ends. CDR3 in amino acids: CATSSETPLGNQPQHF. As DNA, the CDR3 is TGTGCCACCAGCAGTGAAACCCCCTTGGGCAATCAGCCCCAGCATTTT.

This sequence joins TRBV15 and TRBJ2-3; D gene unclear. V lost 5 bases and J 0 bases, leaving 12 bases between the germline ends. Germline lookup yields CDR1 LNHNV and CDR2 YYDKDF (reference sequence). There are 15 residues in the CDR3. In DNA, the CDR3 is TGTGCCACCAGCGGAACTATTGGGAGCACAGATACGCAGTATTTT. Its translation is CATSGTIGSTDTQYF.

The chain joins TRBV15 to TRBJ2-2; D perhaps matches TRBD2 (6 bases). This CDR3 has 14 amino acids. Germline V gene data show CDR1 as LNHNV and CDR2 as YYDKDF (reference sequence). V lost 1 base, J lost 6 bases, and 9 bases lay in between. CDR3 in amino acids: CATSRARLAGELFF. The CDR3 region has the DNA TGTGCCACCAGCAGAGCTCGACTAGCCGGGGAGCTGTTTTTT.

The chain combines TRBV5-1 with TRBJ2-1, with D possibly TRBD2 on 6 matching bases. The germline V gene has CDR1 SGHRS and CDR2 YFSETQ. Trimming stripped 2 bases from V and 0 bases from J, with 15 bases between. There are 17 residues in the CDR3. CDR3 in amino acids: CASSFPPDGSSYNEQFF. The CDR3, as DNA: TGCGCCAGCAGCTTCCCCCCCGACGGGAGCTCCTACAATGAGCAGTTCTTC.

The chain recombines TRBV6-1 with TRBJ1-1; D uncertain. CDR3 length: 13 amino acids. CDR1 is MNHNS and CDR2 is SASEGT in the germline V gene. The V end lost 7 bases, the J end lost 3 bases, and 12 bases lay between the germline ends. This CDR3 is CASIPGNHTEAFF. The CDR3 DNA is TGTGCCAGCATCCCCGGGAATCACACTGAAGCTTTCTTT.

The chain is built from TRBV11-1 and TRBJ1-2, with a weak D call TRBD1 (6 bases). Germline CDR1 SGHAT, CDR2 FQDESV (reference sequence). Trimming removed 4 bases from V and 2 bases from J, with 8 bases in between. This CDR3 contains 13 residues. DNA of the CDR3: TGTGCCAGCAGCTGGGGGCCCAACTATGGCTACACCTTC. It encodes CASSWGPNYGYTF. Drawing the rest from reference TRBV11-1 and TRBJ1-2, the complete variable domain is EAEVAQSPRYKITEKSQAVAFWCDPISGHATLYWYRQILGQGPELLVQFQDESVVDDSQLPKDRFSAERLKGVDSTLKIQPAELGDSAMYLCASSWGPNYGYTFGSGTRLTVV.

CDR3 sequence (DNA): TGTGCCTGGAGTGGGGGTAGGCAACCCTACGAGCAGTACTTC. It specifies CAWSGGRQPYEQYF. The V call is TRBV30, the J call TRBJ2-7; D is undetermined. Deletions cut 1 base from V and 2 bases from J, with 12 bases between. CDR1 is GTSNPN and CDR2 is SVGIG in the germline V gene (reference sequence). The CDR3 has 14 residues.

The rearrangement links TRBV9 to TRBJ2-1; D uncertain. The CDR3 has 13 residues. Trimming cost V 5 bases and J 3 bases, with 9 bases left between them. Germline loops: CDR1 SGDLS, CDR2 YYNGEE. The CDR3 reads CASRSQLYNEQFF. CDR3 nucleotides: TGTGCCAGCAGGAGCCAACTCTACAATGAGCAGTTCTTC.

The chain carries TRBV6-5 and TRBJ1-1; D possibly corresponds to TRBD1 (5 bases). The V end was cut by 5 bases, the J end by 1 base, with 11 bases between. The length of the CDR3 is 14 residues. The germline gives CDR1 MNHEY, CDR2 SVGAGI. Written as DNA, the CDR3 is TGTGCCAGCAGTGCAGGGTTAGGGAACACTGAAGCTTTCTTT. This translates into CASSAGLGNTEAFF.

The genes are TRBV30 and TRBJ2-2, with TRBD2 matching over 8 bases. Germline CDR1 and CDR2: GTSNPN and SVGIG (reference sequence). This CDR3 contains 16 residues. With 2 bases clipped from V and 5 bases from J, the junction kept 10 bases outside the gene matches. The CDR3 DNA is TGTGCCTGGAGTCTTGGACTAGCAACAAAAACCGGGGAGCTGTTTTTT. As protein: CAWSLGLATKTGELFF.

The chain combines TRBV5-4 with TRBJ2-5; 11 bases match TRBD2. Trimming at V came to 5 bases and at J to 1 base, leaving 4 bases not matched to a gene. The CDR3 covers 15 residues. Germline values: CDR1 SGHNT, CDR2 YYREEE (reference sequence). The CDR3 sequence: CASSPGTSGQETQYF. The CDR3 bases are TGTGCCAGCAGTCCCGGGACTAGCGGCCAAGAGACCCAGTACTTC. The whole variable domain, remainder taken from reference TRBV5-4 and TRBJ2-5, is ETGVTQSPTHLIKTRGQQVTLRCSSQSGHNTVSWYQQALGQGPQFIFQYYREEENGRGNFPPRFSGLQFPNYSSELNVNALELDDSALYLCASSPGTSGQETQYFGPGTRLLVL.

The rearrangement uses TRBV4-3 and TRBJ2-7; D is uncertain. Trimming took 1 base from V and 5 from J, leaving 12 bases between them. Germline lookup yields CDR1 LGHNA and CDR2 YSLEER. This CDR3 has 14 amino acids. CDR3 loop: CASSQGLTAHEQYF. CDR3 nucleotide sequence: TGCGCCAGCAGCCAAGGTCTCACAGCACACGAGCAGTACTTC.

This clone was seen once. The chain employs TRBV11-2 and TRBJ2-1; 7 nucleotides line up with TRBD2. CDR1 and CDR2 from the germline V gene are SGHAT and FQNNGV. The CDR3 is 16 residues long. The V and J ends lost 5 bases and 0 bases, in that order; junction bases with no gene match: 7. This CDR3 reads CASSTRASGSYNEQFF. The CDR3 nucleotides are TGTGCCAGCAGCACCCGGGCTAGCGGCTCCTACAATGAGCAGTTCTTC.

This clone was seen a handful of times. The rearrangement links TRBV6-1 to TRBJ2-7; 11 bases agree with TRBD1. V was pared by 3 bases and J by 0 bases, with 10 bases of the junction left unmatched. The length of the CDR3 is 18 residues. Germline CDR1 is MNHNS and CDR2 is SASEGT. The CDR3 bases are TGTGCCAGCAGTGATCAGGGTTTAGGGACAGGGGGCTCCTACGAGCAGTACTTC. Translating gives CASSDQGLGTGGSYEQYF.

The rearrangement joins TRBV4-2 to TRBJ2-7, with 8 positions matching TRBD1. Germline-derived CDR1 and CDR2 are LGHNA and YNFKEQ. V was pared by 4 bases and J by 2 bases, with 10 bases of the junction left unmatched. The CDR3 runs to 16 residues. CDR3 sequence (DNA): TGTGCCAGCAGCCCTACCACAGGGGGATTTGCCTACGAGCAGTACTTC. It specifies CASSPTTGGFAYEQYF.

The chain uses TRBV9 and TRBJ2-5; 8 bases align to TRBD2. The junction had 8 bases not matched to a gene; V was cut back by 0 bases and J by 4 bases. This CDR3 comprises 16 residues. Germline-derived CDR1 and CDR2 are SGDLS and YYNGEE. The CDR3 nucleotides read TGTGCCAGCAGCGTAGATGGGACTAGTATCGGAGAGACCCAGTACTTC. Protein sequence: CASSVDGTSIGETQYF.

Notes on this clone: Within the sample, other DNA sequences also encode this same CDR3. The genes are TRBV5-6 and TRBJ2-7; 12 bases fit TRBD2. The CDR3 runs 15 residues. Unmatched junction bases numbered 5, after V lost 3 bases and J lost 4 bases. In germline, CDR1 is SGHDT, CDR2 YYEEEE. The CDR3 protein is CASSSGLAGPYEQYF. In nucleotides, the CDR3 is TGTGCCAGCAGCTCCGGACTAGCGGGACCGTACGAGCAGTACTTC.

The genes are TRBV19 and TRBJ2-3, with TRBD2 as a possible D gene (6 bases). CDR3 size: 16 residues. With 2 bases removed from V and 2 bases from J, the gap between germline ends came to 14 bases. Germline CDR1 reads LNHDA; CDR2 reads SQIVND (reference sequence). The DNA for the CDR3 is TGTGCCAGTAGTATATTTGGGGGACTCATCACAGATACGCAGTATTTT. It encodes CASSIFGGLITDTQYF. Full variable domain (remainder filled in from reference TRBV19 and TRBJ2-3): DGGITQSPKYLFRKEGQNVTLSCEQNLNHDAMYWYRQDPGQGLRLIYYSQIVNDFQKGDIAEGYSVSREKKESFPLTVTSAQKNPTAFYLCASSIFGGLITDTQYFGPGTRLTVL.

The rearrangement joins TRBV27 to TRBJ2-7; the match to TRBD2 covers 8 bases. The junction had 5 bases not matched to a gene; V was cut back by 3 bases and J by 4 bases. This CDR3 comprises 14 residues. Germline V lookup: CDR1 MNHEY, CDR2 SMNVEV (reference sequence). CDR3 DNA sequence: TGTGCCAGCAGTTTTAGCGGGAACATATACGAGCAGTACTTC. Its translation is CASSFSGNIYEQYF.

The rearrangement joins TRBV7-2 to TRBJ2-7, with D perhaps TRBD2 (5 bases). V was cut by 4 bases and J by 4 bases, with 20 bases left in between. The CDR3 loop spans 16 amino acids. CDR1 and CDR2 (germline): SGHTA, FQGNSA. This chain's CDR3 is CASSSRGSERRYEQYF. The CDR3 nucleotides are TGTGCCAGCAGCTCCCGGGGTAGCGAGCGCCGATACGAGCAGTACTTC.